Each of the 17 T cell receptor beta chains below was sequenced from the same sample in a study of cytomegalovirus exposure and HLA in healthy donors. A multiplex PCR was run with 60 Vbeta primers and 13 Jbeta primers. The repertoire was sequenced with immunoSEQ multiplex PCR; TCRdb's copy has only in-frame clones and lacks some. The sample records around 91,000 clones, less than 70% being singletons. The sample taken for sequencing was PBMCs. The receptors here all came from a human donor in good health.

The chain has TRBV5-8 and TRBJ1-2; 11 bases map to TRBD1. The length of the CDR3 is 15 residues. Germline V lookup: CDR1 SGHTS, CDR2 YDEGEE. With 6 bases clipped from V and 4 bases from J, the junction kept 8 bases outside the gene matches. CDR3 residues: CASIQDRGRFYGYTF. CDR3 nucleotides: TGTGCCAGCATACAGGACAGGGGGCGATTCTATGGCTACACCTTC.

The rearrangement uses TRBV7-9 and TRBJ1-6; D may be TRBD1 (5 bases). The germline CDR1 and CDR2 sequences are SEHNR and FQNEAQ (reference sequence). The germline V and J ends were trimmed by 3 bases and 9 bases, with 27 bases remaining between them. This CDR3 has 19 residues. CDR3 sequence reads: CASSLTPRGTILNFSPLHF. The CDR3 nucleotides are TGTGCCAGCAGCTTGACCCCTCGGGGGACCATCCTTAATTTTTCACCCCTCCACTTT.

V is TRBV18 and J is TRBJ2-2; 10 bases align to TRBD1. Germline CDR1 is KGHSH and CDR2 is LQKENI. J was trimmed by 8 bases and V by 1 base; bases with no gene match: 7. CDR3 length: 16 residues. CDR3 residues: CASSPRGTGDDGELFF. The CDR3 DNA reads TGTGCCAGCTCACCACGGGGGACAGGGGACGATGGGGAGCTGTTTTTT.

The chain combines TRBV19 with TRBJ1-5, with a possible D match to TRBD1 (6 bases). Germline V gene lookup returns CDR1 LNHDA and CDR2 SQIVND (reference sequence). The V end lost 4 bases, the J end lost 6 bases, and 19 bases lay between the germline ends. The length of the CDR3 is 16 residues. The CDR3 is CASSTPTGFRTQPQHF. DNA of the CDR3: TGTGCCAGTAGTACTCCAACAGGGTTCCGAACTCAGCCCCAGCATTTT. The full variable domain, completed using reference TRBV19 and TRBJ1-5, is DGGITQSPKYLFRKEGQNVTLSCEQNLNHDAMYWYRQDPGQGLRLIYYSQIVNDFQKGDIAEGYSVSREKKESFPLTVTSAQKNPTAFYLCASSTPTGFRTQPQHFGDGTRLSIL.

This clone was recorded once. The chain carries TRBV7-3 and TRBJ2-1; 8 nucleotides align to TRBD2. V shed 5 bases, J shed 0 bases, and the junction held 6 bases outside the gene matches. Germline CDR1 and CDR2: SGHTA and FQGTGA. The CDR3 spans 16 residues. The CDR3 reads CASSRSGASSYNEQFF. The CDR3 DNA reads TGTGCCAGCAGCCGTAGCGGGGCGAGCTCCTACAATGAGCAGTTCTTC.

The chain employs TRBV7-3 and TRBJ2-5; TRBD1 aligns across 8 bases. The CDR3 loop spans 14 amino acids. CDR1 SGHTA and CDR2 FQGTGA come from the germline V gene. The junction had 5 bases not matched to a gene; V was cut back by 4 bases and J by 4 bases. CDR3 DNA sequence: TGTGCCAGCAGCTGGACAGGGATCCCAGAGACCCAGTACTTC. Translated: CASSWTGIPETQYF.

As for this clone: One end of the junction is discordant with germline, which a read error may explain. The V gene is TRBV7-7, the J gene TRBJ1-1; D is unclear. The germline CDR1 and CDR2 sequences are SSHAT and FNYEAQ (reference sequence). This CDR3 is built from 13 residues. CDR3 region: CASSLAVDTEAFF. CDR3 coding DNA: TGTGCTAGCAGCTTAGCTGTCGACACTGAAGCTTTCTTT.

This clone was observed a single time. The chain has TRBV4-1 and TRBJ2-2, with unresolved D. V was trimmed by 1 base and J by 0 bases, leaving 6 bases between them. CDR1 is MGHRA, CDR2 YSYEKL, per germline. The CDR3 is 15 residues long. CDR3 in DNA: TGCGCCAGCAGCCAAGGTCAGACGAACACCGGGGAGCTGTTTTTT. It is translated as CASSQGQTNTGELFF.

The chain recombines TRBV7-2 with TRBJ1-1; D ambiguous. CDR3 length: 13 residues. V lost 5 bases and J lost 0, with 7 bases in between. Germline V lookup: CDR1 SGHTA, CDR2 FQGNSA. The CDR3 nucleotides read TGTGCCAGCAGCCGAGATTTGAACACTGAAGCTTTCTTT. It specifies CASSRDLNTEAFF.

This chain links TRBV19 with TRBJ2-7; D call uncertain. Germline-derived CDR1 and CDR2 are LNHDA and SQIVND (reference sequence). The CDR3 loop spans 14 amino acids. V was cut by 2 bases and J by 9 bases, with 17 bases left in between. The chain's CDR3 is CASSIILGGRGQYF. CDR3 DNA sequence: TGTGCCAGTAGTATAATCCTGGGTGGCCGCGGGCAGTACTTC. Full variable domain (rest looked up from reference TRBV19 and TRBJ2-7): DGGITQSPKYLFRKEGQNVTLSCEQNLNHDAMYWYRQDPGQGLRLIYYSQIVNDFQKGDIAEGYSVSREKKESFPLTVTSAQKNPTAFYLCASSIILGGRGQYFGPGTRLTVT.

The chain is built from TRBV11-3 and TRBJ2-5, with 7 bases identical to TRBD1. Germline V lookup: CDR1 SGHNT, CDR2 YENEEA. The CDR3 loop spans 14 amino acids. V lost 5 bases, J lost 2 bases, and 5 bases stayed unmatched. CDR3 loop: CASSATRGQETQYF. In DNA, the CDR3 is TGTGCCAGCAGCGCGACCAGGGGGCAAGAGACCCAGTACTTC.

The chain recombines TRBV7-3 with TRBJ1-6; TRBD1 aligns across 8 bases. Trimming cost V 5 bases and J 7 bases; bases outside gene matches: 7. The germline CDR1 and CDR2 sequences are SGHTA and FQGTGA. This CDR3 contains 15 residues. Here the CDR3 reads CASSPSGTGNSPLHF. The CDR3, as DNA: TGTGCCAGCAGCCCCTCCGGGACAGGCAATTCACCCCTCCACTTT.

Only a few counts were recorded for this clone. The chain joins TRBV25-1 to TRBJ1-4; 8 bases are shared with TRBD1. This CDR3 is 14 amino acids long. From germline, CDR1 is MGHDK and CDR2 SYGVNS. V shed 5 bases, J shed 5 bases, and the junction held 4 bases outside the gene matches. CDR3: CASSRRDRNEKLFF. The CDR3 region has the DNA TGTGCCAGCAGTCGCCGGGACAGGAATGAAAAACTGTTTTTT.

CDR3 sequence: CASSPGGGVDEQYF. CDR3 DNA: TGTGCCAGCTCACCCGGCGGGGGGGTGGACGAGCAGTACTTC. The genes are TRBV18 and TRBJ2-7, with TRBD2 identical over 9 bases. The CDR3 consists of 14 residues. Per germline, CDR1 KGHSH and CDR2 LQKENI. The trim removed 3 bases at V and 5 bases at J, leaving 5 bases unmatched.

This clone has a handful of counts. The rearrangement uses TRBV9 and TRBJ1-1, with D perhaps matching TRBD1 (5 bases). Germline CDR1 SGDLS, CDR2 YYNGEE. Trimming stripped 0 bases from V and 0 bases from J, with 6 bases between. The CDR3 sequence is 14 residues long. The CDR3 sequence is CASSVAGMNTEAFF. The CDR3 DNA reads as TGTGCCAGCAGCGTAGCAGGGATGAACACTGAAGCTTTCTTT.

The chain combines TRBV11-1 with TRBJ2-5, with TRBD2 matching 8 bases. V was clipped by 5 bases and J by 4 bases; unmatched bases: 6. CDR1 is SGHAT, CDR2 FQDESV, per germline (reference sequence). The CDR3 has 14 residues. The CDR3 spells CASSKETSVETQYF. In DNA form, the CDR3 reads TGTGCCAGCAGCAAAGAGACTAGCGTAGAGACCCAGTACTTC. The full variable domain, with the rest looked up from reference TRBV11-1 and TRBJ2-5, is EAEVAQSPRYKITEKSQAVAFWCDPISGHATLYWYRQILGQGPELLVQFQDESVVDDSQLPKDRFSAERLKGVDSTLKIQPAELGDSAMYLCASSKETSVETQYFGPGTRLLVL.

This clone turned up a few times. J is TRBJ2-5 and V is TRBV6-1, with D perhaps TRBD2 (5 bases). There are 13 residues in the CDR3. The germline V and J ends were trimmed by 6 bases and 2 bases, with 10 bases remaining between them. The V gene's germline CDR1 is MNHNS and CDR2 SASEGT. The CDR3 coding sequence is TGTGCCAGCAGGGACGGCGGGCAAGAGACCCAGTACTTC. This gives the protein CASRDGGQETQYF.